This TCR beta chain emerged from a study of control samples from healthy donors and cancer patients. Germline V gives CDR1 LNHDA, CDR2 SQIVND (reference sequence). This CDR3 comprises 13 residues. Trimming shortened V by 5 bases and J by 3 bases, and 10 bases separated the two germline ends. Generated by immunoSEQ multiplex PCR, the TCRdb table keeps only in-frame clones and is missing some. The sample has around 150,000 clones, around 94% seen once; the top ten hold less than 15%. What was sequenced was PBMCs. This chain joins TRBV19 and TRBJ1-1; D gene unclear. The TCR comes from a man between 60 and 75 years old with colorectal cancer. CDR3 sequence reads: CASSQAVYTEAFF. The CDR3 DNA is TGTGCCAGTAGTCAGGCAGTTTACACTGAAGCTTTCTTT. Full variable domain (remainder filled in from reference TRBV19 and TRBJ1-1): DGGITQSPKYLFRKEGQNVTLSCEQNLNHDAMYWYRQDPGQGLRLIYYSQIVNDFQKGDIAEGYSVSREKKESFPLTVTSAQKNPTAFYLCASSQAVYTEAFFGQGTRLTVV.